This T cell receptor beta chain was sequenced in a study of blood T cell repertoires in COVID-19 (dated by TCRdb to 2019 to 2021). Notes on the research overall: Samples from collaborators originated in the United States, Italy and Spain and spanned both the acute and convalescent phases of COVID-19. The material from the prospective study consisted of cDNA or gDNA derived from T cells, B-cell-depleted T cells, or PBMCs. Deeply sampled blood TCRbeta repertoires from subjects exposed to, actively infected with, or recovered from COVID-19 were included in the dataset. The repertoires were released in a freely available public database meant as a resource for research on the immune response to SARS-CoV-2. The samples were drawn from the first 160 participants of the ongoing ImmuneRACE study and from over 950 subjects provided by 6 global collaborators. A de-identified subject ID, COVID-19 status, age in years and sex were almost always included in the sample metadata. HLA class I and class II types, where available, came from metadata supplied by the sample provider rather than from assay-based typing. Overall study results and their limits: Clinical and demographic metadata were provided uncurated, with the amount varying by source and participant.

Participants in the prospective study were aged about 18 to 95 years, lived in approximately 26 United States geographic areas, and enrolled through a virtual design. In the prospective study, cohorts were assigned on the basis of participant-reported clinical history obtained from a screening survey and a study questionnaire. In the prospective study, mobile phlebotomists collected whole blood, serum and a nasopharyngeal or oropharyngeal swab from each participant. Participants in the prospective study had the option to provide additional blood draws and questionnaires over an approximately 2-month period. Blood samples from the prospective study were shipped frozen or at room temperature prior to DNA extraction. TCRbeta CDR3 regions were amplified from genomic DNA by means of the immunoSEQ Assay, a bias-controlled multiplex PCR. The original methods were these. The number of nucleated cells in each sample was estimated from the amplification of reference gene primers within the assay. Sequence reads were collapsed and filtered to measure the absolute abundance of every unique TCRbeta CDR3 rearrangement. Productive Simpson clonality was computed per sample as the square root of Simpson's diversity index over productive rearrangements. In TCRdb, the immuneACCESS table is reduced to in-frame sequences with V and J assigned. These tables do not hold every clone; where another copy was compared, an unresolved V gene accounts for under half, and the others remain unexplained. V, J and clone size are those of that table, while D and trimming were read from the DNA. This sample has 140,000 or so clones in its table, and approximately 84% of those were observed once. Roughly 3.4% of the sample is held by the ten biggest clonotypes.

On this clone: Its antigen remains undetermined. One base away there is no much larger clone; base qualities are not given.

At the junction V is shortened by 0 bases and J by 4 bases, with 13 bases in between. Including the terminal cysteine and phenylalanine, the CDR3 comprises 15 residues. Only the CDR3 part of the read is kept: 45 bases, read in frame from the first base. According to the germline V gene, CDR1 reads SGHRS and CDR2 reads YFSETQ. This clonotype was sampled from a woman aged 50 to 60 with acute COVID-19. The chain is encoded by TRBV5-1 joined to TRBJ1-2; TRBD1 is possibly the D segment (6 matching bases). The sample comprised PBMCs or T cells enriched from blood (not recorded which). In nucleotide form, the sequence is TGCGCCAGCAGCTTGGCCGGGACATTAGGCTATGGCTACACCTTC. Its protein product is CASSLAGTLGYGYTF. This CDR3, with the reference TRBV5-1 and TRBJ1-2 proteins standing in past its ends, gives the full variable domain KAGVTQTPRYLIKTRGQQVTLSCSPISGHRSVSWYQQTPGQGLQFLFEYFSETQRNKGNFPGRFSGRQFSNSRSEMNVSTLELGDSALYLCASSLAGTLGYGYTFGSGTRLTVV.